Below, one T cell receptor (beta chain) is given with its context. The sample belongs to a study of blood T cell repertoires in COVID-19. About the study: Some COVID-19 samples were acute and others convalescent; all came from the United States, Italy and Spain. PBMCs, B-cell-depleted T cells, or T cells were the source of the cDNA or gDNA that made up the material.

From germline, CDR1 is SGHTA and CDR2 FQGTGA. The CDR3 contains 15 residues. V was cut by 5 bases and J by 0 bases, with 8 bases left in between. Some clones are missing from TCRdb's copy, which holds only in-frame ones; the method was immunoSEQ multiplex PCR. The profile shows 140,000 to 150,000 clones, just under 90% of them singletons. The chain has TRBV7-3 and TRBJ2-6, with D maybe TRBD1 (5 bases). Input material: peripheral blood. This clonotype was obtained from a woman in her forties or fifties with active or convalescent COVID-19. CDR3: CASSPGYSGANVLTF. The DNA for the CDR3 is TGTGCCAGCAGCCCAGGGTACTCTGGGGCCAACGTCCTGACTTTC.